A single sample gave rise to the 2 T cell receptor beta chains below, sequenced in a study of T cell responses to AZD1222 COVID-19 vaccine. Sequencing used immunoSEQ multiplex PCR; TCRdb keeps in-frame clones, though not all of them. Altogether roughly 100,000 clones are present, roughly 84% being singletons, with the ten largest covering about 17%. Sequencing was performed on peripheral blood, taken on day 0 of AZD1222 vaccination. All receptors come from an adult in good health.

The gene calls are TRBV19 and TRBJ1-3; D call uncertain. This CDR3 spans 14 amino acids. CDR1 is LNHDA, CDR2 SQIVND, per germline (reference sequence). The V end lost 2 bases, the J end lost 0 bases, and 5 bases lay between the germline ends. The CDR3 DNA is TGTGCCAGTAGTATACTGGCCTCTGGAAACACCATATATTTT. This encodes CASSILASGNTIYF.

The V and J genes are TRBV4-3 and TRBJ2-3; TRBD2 matches at 14 bases. Germline V lookup: CDR1 LGHNA, CDR2 YSLEER. The CDR3 is made up of 16 amino acids. With 4 bases clipped from V and 6 bases from J, the junction kept 6 bases outside the gene matches. The CDR3 coding sequence is TGCGCCAGCAGCCTGGGACTAGCGGGAGCGAGCGATACGCAGTATTTT. Amino acid sequence: CASSLGLAGASDTQYF.